This TCR beta chain emerged from a study of blood T cells in healthy people across ages. Broader study findings: No one knew whether donors had CMV, which possibly confounded expanded clonotype changes. Measured against age, TCR beta diversity per million T cells decreased in a roughly linear manner.

CDR3 length: 14 amino acids. From germline, CDR1 is MNHEY and CDR2 SVGEGT. Trimming pared 7 bases from V and 4 bases from J, leaving 16 bases between. A note on this clonotype: Its antigen is not identified.

For the second PCR, which ran for roughly 6 to 12 cycles, a sample-barcoded 5' primer and a J-beta primer mix were used. TCRdb called the 5' RACE reads again in MiXCR, with one record for every CDR3 protein. The sample records some 1.8 million distinct CDR3 sequences, about 39% being singletons. The clonotype originates from a human donor in good health. The rearrangement joins TRBV6-2 or TRBV6-3 to TRBJ1-1; D unclear. Sequenced input: blood. The CDR3 nucleotides are TGTGCCAGCACCCCATACCCCCTGGGCACTGAAGCTTTCTTT. Residues: CASTPYPLGTEAFF.